Below are 14 T cell receptor beta chains sequenced from a single sample in a study of T cells in Graves' hyperthyroidism and ophthalmopathy. From RNA transcripts, TCR beta CDR3 regions were amplified. The HTBI set primed first-round TCR CDR3 RT-PCR. TCRdb redid the calling of the multiplex PCR reads with MiXCR, one entry per CDR3 protein. The sample holds hundreds of thousands of distinct CDR3 sequences, 16% seen once. The sequenced material came from blood. These receptors all come from a woman aged 18 to 35 with Graves' ophthalmopathy.

At least ten counts were recorded for this clonotype. The V call is TRBV20-1, the J call TRBJ1-6; TRBD1 might be the D (5 bases). CDR1 and CDR2 from the germline V gene are DFQATT and SNEGSKA (reference sequence). The CDR3 has 16 residues. V lost 3 bases to trimming and J lost 3 bases, with 15 bases between them. CDR3 in amino acids: CSASQPGTGYNSPLHF. CDR3 nucleotide sequence: TGCAGTGCTAGTCAACCCGGGACCGGCTATAATTCACCCCTCCACTTT.

Here the CDR3 reads CAISLAGGLGEQYF. The DNA of the CDR3 is TGTGCCATCAGTCTAGCGGGAGGTCTTGGCGAGCAGTACTTC. The J gene is TRBJ2-7, the V gene TRBV10-3, with 11 nucleotides matching TRBD2. Trimming removed 5 bases from V and 6 bases from J; junction bases left unmatched: 6. This CDR3 contains 14 residues. CDR1 is ENHRY and CDR2 is SYGVKD in the germline V gene.

A few counts support this clonotype. This may arise from a read error, as a much more abundant clone is one base away. The chain combines TRBV5-5 with TRBJ2-2, with a possible D match to TRBD2 (5 bases). Germline CDR1 is SGHKS and CDR2 is YYEKEE (reference sequence). The CDR3 sequence is 15 residues long. For the CDR3, the DNA is TGTGCCAGCAACTTGCGGGTCACGAACACCGGGGAGCTGTTTTTT. Its translation: CASNLRVTNTGELFF.

This clonotype was observed many times. The rearrangement links TRBV3-1 to TRBJ1-2, with no clear D. Germline CDR1 and CDR2: LGHDT and YNNKEL (reference sequence). Trimming removed 1 base at V and 4 bases at J, with 10 bases between. This CDR3 region has 14 residues. In nucleotides, the CDR3 is TGTGCCAGCAGCCAAGTTAATACTGGCTATGGCTACACCTTC. Translating gives CASSQVNTGYGYTF.

This clonotype was detected many times. The chain links TRBV4-2 to TRBJ1-1; D is undetermined. Germline CDR1 and CDR2: LGHNA and YNFKEQ. The V gene lost 1 base and the J gene lost 4 bases, with 7 bases spanning the gap. This CDR3 is built from 13 residues. The CDR3 loop reads CASSQGPATEAFF. DNA for the CDR3: TGTGCCAGCAGCCAAGGTCCGGCCACTGAAGCTTTCTTT.

The rearrangement links TRBV28 to TRBJ2-3, with 12 bases lining up with TRBD2. Germline trimming cut 4 bases from V and 6 bases from J; bases unmatched to any gene: 20. CDR3 length equals 20 residues. Germline CDR1 and CDR2: MDHEN and SYDVKM. CDR3 sequence: CASSSAWTSGIYSRRDTQYF. For the CDR3, the DNA is TGTGCCAGCAGTTCTGCTTGGACTAGCGGGATATACTCCCGCCGCGATACGCAGTATTTT. The full variable domain, in which reference TRBV28 and TRBJ2-3 provide the parts outside the CDR3, is DVKVTQSSRYLVKRTGEKVFLECVQDMDHENMFWYRQDPGLGLRLIYFSYDVKMKEKGDIPEGYSVSREKKERFSLILESASTNQTSMYLCASSSAWTSGIYSRRDTQYFGPGTRLTVL.

This clonotype came up many times. V is TRBV6-1 and J is TRBJ2-1, with D possibly called TRBD1 or TRBD2 (7 bases each). Trimming removed 6 bases from V and 2 bases from J, with 17 bases in between. The CDR3 runs 16 residues. Germline V CDR1 and CDR2: MNHNS, SASEGT. The CDR3 coding sequence is TGTGCCAGCAGCCCCCAGGGGGGGGGTACCTACAATGAGCAGTTCTTC. It is translated as CASSPQGGGTYNEQFF.

This clonotype was picked up many times. V usage is TRBV5-1 and J usage is TRBJ1-2, with D maybe TRBD1 (6 bases). The CDR3 length is 13 residues. Trimming took 4 bases from V and 5 from J, leaving 12 bases between them. Looked up from germline, CDR1 is SGHRS and CDR2 is YFSETQ. CDR3 amino acids: CASSPDGQYGYTF. CDR3 bases: TGCGCCAGCAGCCCAGACGGACAGTATGGCTACACCTTC.

This clonotype was detected only once. The V gene is TRBV3-1, the J gene TRBJ1-6, with TRBD1 identical over 9 bases. The CDR3 sequence is 16 residues long. After removal of 5 bases from V and 4 bases from J, the junction contained 6 bases not matched to a gene. Germline V CDR1 and CDR2: LGHDT, YNNKEL (reference sequence). DNA of the CDR3: TGTGCCAGCAGCGGACAGGGGTCAGGGTATAATTCACCCCTCCACTTT. Residues: CASSGQGSGYNSPLHF.

The V gene is TRBV12-3 or TRBV12-4, the J gene TRBJ2-5; 12 bases match TRBD2. This CDR3 region has 16 residues. V shed 2 bases and J 2 bases; nucleotides not matched to a gene: 3. CDR3 residues: CASSLWTSGKQETQYF. The CDR3 DNA is TGTGCCAGCAGTTTATGGACTAGCGGGAAACAAGAGACCCAGTACTTC.

This clonotype was counted many times. Mismatch with germline at one junction end may stem from a read error. This chain joins TRBV20-1 and TRBJ1-1; TRBD1 aligns across 8 bases. This CDR3 comprises 15 residues. CDR1 is DFQATT, CDR2 SNEGSKA, per germline (reference sequence). The CDR3 loop is CSAGDRGRPNTEAFF. CDR3 coding DNA: TGCAGTGCTGGAGACAGGGGCCGCCCAAACACTGAAGCTTTCTTT.

This clonotype was observed many times. The chain has TRBV9 and TRBJ2-7; no definite D call. The germline CDR1 and CDR2 sequences are SGDLS and YYNGEE. There are 10 residues in the CDR3. V shed 0 bases and J shed 6 bases, with 1 base lying between them. CDR3 DNA sequence: TGTGCCAGCAGCGTAGGCGAGCAGTACTTC. Protein product: CASSVGEQYF.

This clonotype was counted at least ten times. This sequence joins TRBV20-1 and TRBJ2-3, with D perhaps being TRBD1 or TRBD2 (5 bases each). V shed 0 bases and J shed 4 bases, with 20 bases lying between them. Germline lookup yields CDR1 DFQATT and CDR2 SNEGSKA (reference sequence). This CDR3 is built from 17 residues. CDR3 residues: CSARDPQRIRGADTQYF. The CDR3 nucleotides read TGCAGTGCTAGAGACCCCCAGCGGATAAGGGGTGCAGATACGCAGTATTTT.

Note on this clonotype: Possible read error: a much larger clone is one base away. The chain employs TRBV20-1 and TRBJ1-1, with D tentatively TRBD1 (6 bases). The CDR3 runs to 13 residues. Per the germline V gene, CDR1 is DFQATT and CDR2 is SNEGSKA (reference sequence). The CDR3: CSAIRGARTEASF. For the CDR3, the DNA is TGCAGTGCTATTAGGGGGGCGAGGACTGAAGCTTCCTTT.